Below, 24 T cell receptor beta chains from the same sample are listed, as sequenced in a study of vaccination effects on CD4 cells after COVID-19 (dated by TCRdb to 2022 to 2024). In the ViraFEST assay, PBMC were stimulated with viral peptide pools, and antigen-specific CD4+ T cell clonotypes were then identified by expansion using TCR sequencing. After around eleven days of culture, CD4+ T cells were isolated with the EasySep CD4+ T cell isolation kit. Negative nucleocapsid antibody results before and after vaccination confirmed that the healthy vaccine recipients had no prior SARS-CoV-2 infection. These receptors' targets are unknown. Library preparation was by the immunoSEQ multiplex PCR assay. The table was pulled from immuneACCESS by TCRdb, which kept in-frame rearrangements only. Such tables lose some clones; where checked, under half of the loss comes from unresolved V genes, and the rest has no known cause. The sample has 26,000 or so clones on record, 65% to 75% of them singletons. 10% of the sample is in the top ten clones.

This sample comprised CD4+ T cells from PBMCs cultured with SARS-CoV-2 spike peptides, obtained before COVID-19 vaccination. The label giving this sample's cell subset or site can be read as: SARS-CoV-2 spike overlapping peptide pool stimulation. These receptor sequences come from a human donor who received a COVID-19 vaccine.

CDR3 DNA sequence: TGTGCCAGCTTCGTTAAGGGGACAAACACTGAAGCTTTCTTT. It yields the protein CASFVKGTNTEAFF. J is TRBJ1-1 and V is TRBV27, with a possible D match to TRBD1 (6 bases). From germline, CDR1 is MNHEY and CDR2 SMNVEV (reference sequence). The CDR3 extends over 14 amino acids. V shed 8 bases and J shed 2 bases, with 15 bases lying between them.

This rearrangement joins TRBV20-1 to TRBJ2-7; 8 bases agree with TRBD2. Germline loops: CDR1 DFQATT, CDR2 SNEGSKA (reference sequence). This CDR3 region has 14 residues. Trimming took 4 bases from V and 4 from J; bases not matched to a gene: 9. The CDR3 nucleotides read TGCAGTGCTAATGATATAGCGGGGAGATACGAGCAGTACTTC. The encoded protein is CSANDIAGRYEQYF.

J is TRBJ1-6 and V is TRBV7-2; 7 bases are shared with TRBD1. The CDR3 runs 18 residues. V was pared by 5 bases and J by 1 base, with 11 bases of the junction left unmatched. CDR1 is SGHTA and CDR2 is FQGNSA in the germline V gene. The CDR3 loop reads CASSLKQGLRSYNSPLHF. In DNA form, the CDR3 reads TGTGCCAGCAGCCTTAAACAGGGGCTTAGGTCCTATAATTCACCCCTCCACTTT.

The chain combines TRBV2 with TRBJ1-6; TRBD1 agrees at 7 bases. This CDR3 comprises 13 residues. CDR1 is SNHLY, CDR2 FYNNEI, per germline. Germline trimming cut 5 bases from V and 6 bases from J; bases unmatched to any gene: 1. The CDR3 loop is CASSQGVNSPLHF. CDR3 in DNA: TGTGCCAGCAGTCAGGGGGTTAATTCACCCCTCCACTTT.

The CDR3 loop is CASSEARLINEQFF. DNA for the CDR3: TGTGCCAGCAGTGAAGCGCGTCTCATCAATGAGCAGTTCTTC. The chain employs TRBV6-1 and TRBJ2-1; no clear D gene. This CDR3 contains 14 residues. V shed 0 bases and J shed 6 bases, with 9 bases lying between them. The germline V gene has CDR1 MNHNS and CDR2 SASEGT.

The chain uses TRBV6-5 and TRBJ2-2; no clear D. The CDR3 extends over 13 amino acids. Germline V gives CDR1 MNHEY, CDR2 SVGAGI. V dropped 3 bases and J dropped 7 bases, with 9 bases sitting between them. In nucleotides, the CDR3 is TGTGCCAGCAGTTATCCGTCGGTCGGGGAGCTGTTTTTT. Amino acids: CASSYPSVGELFF.

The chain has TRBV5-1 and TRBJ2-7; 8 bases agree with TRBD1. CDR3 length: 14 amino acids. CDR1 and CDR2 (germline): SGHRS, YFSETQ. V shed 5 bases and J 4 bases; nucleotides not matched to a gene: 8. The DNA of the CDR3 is TGCGCCAGCAGGCCCAGGGGGCAGGCGTACGAGCAGTACTTC. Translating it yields CASRPRGQAYEQYF.

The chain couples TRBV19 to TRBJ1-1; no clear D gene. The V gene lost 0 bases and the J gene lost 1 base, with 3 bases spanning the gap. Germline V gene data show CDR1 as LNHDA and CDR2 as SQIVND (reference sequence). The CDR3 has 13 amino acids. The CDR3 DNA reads TGTGCCAGTAGTATAGAACAGAACACTGAAGCTTTCTTT. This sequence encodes CASSIEQNTEAFF. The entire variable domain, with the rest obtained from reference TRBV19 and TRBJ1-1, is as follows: DGGITQSPKYLFRKEGQNVTLSCEQNLNHDAMYWYRQDPGQGLRLIYYSQIVNDFQKGDIAEGYSVSREKKESFPLTVTSAQKNPTAFYLCASSIEQNTEAFFGQGTRLTVV.

CDR3 nucleotides: TGCGCCAGCAGCTTGGCGGGGAGCGGCAATCAGCCCCAGCATTTT. Residues: CASSLAGSGNQPQHF. This rearrangement joins TRBV5-1 to TRBJ1-5; D gene uncertain. V was cut by 0 bases and J by 2 bases, with 9 bases left in between. The CDR3 totals 15 residues. Germline V CDR1 and CDR2: SGHRS, YFSETQ.

This chain's CDR3 is CASSLLSGRVGETQYF. As DNA, the CDR3 is TGTGCCAGCAGCTTACTCTCCGGGAGGGTGGGAGAGACCCAGTACTTC. V is TRBV7-2 and J is TRBJ2-5; TRBD2 matches 8 bases. The V gene end was trimmed by 2 bases and the J gene end by 4 bases; junction bases not matched to a gene: 9. CDR3 length: 16 residues. The germline gives CDR1 SGHTA, CDR2 FQGNSA.

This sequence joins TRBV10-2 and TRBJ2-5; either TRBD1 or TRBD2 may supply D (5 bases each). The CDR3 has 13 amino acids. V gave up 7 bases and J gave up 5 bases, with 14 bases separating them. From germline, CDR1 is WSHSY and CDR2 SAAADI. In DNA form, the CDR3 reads TGCGCCAGCAAGGTAGCAGGGACGGAGACCCAGTACTTC. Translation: CASKVAGTETQYF.

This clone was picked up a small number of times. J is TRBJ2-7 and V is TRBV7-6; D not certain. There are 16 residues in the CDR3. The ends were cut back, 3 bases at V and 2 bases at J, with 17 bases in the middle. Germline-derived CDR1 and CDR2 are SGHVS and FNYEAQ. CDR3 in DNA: TGTGCCAGCAGCTTTTCGGAGAGCTCTCGTGCCTACGAGCAGTACTTC. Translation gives CASSFSESSRAYEQYF.

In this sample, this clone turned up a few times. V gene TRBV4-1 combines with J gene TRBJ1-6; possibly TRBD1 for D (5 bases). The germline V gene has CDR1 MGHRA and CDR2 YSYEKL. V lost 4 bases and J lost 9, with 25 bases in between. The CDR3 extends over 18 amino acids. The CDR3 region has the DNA TGCGCCAGCAGCCGCCTCCCGGGGGGGTTCGGGTTAAGTTCACCCCTCCACTTT. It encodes CASSRLPGGFGLSSPLHF.

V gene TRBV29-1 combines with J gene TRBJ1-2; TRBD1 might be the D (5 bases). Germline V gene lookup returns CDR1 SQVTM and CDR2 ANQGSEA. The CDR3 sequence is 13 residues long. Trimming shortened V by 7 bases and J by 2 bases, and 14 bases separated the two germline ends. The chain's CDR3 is CSAGEGPNYGYTF. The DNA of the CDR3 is TGCAGCGCTGGGGAGGGGCCCAACTATGGCTACACCTTC.

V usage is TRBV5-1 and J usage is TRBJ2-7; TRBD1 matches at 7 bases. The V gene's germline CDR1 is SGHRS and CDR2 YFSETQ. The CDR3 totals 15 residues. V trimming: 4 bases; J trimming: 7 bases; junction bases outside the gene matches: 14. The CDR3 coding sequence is TGCGCCAGCAGCGTCTCCGGGACAGTGTACGGGGAGCAGTACTTC. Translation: CASSVSGTVYGEQYF. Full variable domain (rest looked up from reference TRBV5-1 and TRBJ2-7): KAGVTQTPRYLIKTRGQQVTLSCSPISGHRSVSWYQQTPGQGLQFLFEYFSETQRNKGNFPGRFSGRQFSNSRSEMNVSTLELGDSALYLCASSVSGTVYGEQYFGPGTRLTVT.

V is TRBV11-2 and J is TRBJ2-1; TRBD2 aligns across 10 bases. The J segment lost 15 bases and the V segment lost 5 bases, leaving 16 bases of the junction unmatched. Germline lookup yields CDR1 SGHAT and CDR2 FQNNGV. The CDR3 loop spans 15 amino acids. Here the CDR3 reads CASSPTGGAGGPWFF. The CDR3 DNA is TGTGCCAGCAGCCCTACAGGGGGAGCGGGAGGGCCGTGGTTCTTC.

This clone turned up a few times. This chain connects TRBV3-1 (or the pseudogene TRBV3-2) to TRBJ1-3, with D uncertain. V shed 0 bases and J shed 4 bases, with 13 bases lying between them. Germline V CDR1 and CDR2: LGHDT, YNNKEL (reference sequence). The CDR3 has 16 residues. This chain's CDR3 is CASSQDLAASGNTIYF. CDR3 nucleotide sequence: TGTGCCAGCAGCCAAGATCTGGCAGCCTCAGGAAACACCATATATTTT.

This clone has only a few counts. CDR3 amino acids: CASSLRQGAGANVLTF. The CDR3 DNA reads as TGCGCCAGCAGCTTGAGGCAGGGGGCTGGGGCCAACGTCCTGACTTTC. The chain links TRBV5-1 to TRBJ2-6, with 7 bases aligning to TRBD1. With 1 base clipped from V and 2 bases from J, the junction kept 3 bases outside the gene matches. The CDR3 loop spans 16 amino acids. Germline CDR1 reads SGHRS; CDR2 reads YFSETQ.

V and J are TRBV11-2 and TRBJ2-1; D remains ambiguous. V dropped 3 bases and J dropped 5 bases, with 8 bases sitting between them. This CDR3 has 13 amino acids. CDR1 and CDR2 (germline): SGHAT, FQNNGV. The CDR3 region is CASSLQRNNEQFF. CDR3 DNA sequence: TGTGCCAGCAGCTTGCAACGAAACAATGAGCAGTTCTTC. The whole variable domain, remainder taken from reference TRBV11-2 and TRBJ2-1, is EAGVAQSPRYKIIEKRQSVAFWCNPISGHATLYWYQQILGQGPKLLIQFQNNGVVDDSQLPKDRFSAERLKGVDSTLKIQPAKLEDSAVYLCASSLQRNNEQFFGPGTRLTVL.

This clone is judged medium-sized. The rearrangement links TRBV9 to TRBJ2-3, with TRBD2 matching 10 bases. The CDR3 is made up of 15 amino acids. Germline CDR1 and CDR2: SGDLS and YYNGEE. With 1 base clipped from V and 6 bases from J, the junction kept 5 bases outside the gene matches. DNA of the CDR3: TGTGCCAGCAGCGTACAGCGGGGGGGCATCGATACGCAGTATTTT. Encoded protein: CASSVQRGGIDTQYF.

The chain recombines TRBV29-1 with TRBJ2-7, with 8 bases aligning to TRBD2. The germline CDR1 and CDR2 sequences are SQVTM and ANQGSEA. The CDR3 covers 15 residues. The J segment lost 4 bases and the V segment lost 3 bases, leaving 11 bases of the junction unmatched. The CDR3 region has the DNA TGCAGCGTTGATTCAGGCGCGGGAGGTGGATACGAGCAGTACTTC. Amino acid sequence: CSVDSGAGGGYEQYF.

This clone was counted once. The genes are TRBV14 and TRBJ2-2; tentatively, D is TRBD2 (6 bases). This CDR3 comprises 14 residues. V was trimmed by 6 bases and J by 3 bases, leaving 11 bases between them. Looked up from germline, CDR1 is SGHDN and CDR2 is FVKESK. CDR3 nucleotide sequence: TGTGCCAGCAGTCGCGGGACCCACACCGGGGAGCTGTTTTTT. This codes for CASSRGTHTGELFF.

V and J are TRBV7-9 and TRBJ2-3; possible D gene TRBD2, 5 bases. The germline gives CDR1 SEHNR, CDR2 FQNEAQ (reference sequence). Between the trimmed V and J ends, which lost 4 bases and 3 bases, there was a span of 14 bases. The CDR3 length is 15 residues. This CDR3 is CASSSRAAITDTQYF. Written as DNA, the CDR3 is TGTGCCAGCAGCTCCCGAGCGGCAATAACAGATACGCAGTATTTT.

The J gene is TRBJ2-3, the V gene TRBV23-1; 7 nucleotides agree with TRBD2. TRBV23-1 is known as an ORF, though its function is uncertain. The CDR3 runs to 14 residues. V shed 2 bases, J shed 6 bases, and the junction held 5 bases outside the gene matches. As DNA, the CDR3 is TGCGCCAGCAGTCAACTTGGGGAGGGGGATACGCAGTATTTT. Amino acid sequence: CASSQLGEGDTQYF.